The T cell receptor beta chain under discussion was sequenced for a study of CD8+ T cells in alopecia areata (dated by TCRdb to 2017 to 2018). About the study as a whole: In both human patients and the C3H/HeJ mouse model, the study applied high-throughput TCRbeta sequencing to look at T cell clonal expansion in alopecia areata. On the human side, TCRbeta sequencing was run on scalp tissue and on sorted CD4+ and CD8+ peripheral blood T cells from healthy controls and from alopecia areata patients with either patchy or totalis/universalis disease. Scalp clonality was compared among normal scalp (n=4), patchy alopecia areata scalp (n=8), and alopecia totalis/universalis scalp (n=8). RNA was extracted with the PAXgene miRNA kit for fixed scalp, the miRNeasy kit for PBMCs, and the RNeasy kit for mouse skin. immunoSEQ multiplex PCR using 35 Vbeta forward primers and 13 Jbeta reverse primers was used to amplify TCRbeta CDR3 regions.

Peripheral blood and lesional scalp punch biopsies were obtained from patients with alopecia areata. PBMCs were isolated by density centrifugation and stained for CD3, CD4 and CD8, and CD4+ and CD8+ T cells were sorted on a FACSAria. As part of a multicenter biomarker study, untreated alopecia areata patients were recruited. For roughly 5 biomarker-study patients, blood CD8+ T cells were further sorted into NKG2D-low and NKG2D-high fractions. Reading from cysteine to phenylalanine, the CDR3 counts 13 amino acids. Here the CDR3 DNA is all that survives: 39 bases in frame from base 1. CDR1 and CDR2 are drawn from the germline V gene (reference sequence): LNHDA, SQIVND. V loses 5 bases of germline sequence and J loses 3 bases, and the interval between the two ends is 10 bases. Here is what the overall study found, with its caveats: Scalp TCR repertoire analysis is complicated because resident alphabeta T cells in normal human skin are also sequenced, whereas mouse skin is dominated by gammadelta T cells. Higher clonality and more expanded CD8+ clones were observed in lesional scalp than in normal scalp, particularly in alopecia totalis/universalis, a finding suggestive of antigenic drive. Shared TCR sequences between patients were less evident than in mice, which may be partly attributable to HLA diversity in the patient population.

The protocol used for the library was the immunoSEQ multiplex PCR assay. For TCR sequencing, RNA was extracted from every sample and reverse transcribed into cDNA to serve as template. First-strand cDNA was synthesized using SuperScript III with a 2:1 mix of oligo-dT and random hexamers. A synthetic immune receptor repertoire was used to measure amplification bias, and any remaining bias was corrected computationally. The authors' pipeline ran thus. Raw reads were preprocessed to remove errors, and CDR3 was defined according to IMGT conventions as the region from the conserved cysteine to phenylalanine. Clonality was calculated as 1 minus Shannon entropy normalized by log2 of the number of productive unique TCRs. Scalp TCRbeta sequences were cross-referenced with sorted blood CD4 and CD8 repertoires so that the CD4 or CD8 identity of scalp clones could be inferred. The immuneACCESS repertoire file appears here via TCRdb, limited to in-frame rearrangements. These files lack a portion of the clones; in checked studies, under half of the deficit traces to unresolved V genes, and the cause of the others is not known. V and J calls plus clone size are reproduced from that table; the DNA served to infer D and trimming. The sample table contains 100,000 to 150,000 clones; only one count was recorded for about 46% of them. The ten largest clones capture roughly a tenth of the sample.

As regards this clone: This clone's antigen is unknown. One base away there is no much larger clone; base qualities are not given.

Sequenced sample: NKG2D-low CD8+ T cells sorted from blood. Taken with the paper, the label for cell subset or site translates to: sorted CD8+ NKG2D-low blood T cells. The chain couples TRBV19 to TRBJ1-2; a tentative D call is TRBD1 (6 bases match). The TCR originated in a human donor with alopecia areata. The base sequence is TGTGCCAGTAGTCTGGACAGCCACTATGGCTACACCTTC. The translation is CASSLDSHYGYTF.